These T cell receptor beta chains were read from a single sample in a study of blood T cell repertoires in COVID-19. The table came from immunoSEQ multiplex PCR; TCRdb's copy has only in-frame clones and leaves some out. Of 120,000 to 150,000 clones listed, over 80% are singletons. Sequencing was carried out using peripheral blood. All receptors come from a man in his fifties or sixties who had recovered from COVID-19. Both conserved end residues are part of each CDR3. D genes are given only for firm matches. Expanded clones get a size class; other rows say once, few or many, or leave the size out.

D | size | J | V | CDR3 | DNA
TRBD1 | . | TRBJ1-4 | TRBV5-1 | CASSRAGQGNEKLFF | TGCGCCAGCAGCCGGGCGGGACAGGGCAATGAAAAACTGTTTTTT
. | . | TRBJ1-5 | TRBV6-2/TRBV6-3 | CASSSGWEPQHF | TGTGCCAGCAGTTCAGGATGGGAGCCCCAGCATTTT
. | few | TRBJ1-2 | TRBV6-1 | CASSEAGTSGGYTF | TGTGCCAGCAGTGAAGCAGGGACATCTGGTGGCTACACCTTC
TRBD1 | . | TRBJ2-5 | TRBV29-1 | CSVASTDRGSVETQYF | TGCAGCGTGGCAAGCACGGACAGGGGTTCCGTTGAGACCCAGTACTTC
TRBD1 | . | TRBJ1-1 | TRBV7-8 | CASSQNRGNTEAFF | TGTGCCAGCAGCCAAAACAGGGGGAACACTGAAGCTTTCTTT
TRBD1 | . | TRBJ2-3 | TRBV27 | CASSRDRGLDTQYF | TGTGCCAGCAGCCGGGACAGGGGGCTGGATACGCAGTATTTT
. | . | TRBJ2-2 | TRBV12-2 | CASRAGCAGGPGELFF | TGTGCAAGTCGCGCCGGCTGCGCGGGGGGCCCCGGGGAGCTGTTTTTT
. | . | TRBJ1-2 | TRBV6-5 | CASSYGDRNGYTF | TGTGCCAGCAGTTACGGAGATAGAAATGGCTACACCTTC
TRBD1 | . | TRBJ1-5 | TRBV6-2/TRBV6-3 | CASSYPRQGQPQHF | TGTGCCAGCAGTTATCCTCGACAGGGTCAGCCCCAGCATTTT
. | . | TRBJ1-5 | TRBV6-5 | CASRQLYSNQPQHF | TGTGCCAGCAGACAGCTCTATAGCAATCAGCCCCAGCATTTT
. | once | TRBJ2-5 | TRBV13 | CASSLDVGSGETQYF | TGTGCCAGCAGCTTAGATGTTGGGAGCGGCGAGACCCAGTACTTC
TRBD2 | . | TRBJ2-5 | TRBV4-1 | CASSQGRLGTSRETQYF | TGCGCCAGCAGCCAAGGGCGTCTTGGGACTAGCAGAGAGACCCAGTACTTC
. | . | TRBJ1-6 | TRBV14 | CASSQESKRPFLAIANSPLHF | TGTGCCAGCAGCCAAGAATCTAAGAGGCCTTTTCTTGCAATTGCGAATTCACCCCTCCACTTT
. | . | TRBJ2-1 | TRBV18 | CASSPLGKKYNEQFF | TGTGCCAGCTCACCACTCGGGAAAAAGTACAATGAGCAGTTCTTC
. | few | TRBJ1-6 | TRBV6-5 | CASSSGGDPGSPLHF | TGTGCCAGCAGTTCCGGCGGGGATCCTGGGTCACCCCTCCACTTT
. | . | TRBJ1-4 | TRBV4-3 | CASSLQADGGEKLFF | TGCGCCAGCAGCCTTCAGGCCGACGGAGGTGAAAAACTGTTTTTT
. | once | TRBJ1-1 | TRBV4-1 | CASSQVAGMNTEAFF | TGCGCCAGCAGCCAAGTTGCAGGAATGAACACTGAAGCTTTCTTT
. | . | TRBJ2-2 | TRBV19 | CASSTSAVAGPNRELFF | TGTGCCAGTAGTACCTCGGCGGTTGCAGGGCCTAATAGGGAGCTGTTTTTT
. | . | TRBJ1-6 | TRBV6-5 | CASTAGGADSPLHF | TGTGCCAGCACCGCCGGAGGTGCGGATTCACCCCTCCACTTT
. | . | TRBJ1-4 | TRBV19 | CASSIRGESEKLFF | TGTGCCAGTAGTATCAGGGGAGAGAGTGAAAAACTGTTTTTT
. | . | TRBJ2-7 | TRBV9 | CASSQTQGVMAEQYF | TGTGCCAGCAGCCAAACACAGGGAGTGATGGCCGAGCAGTACTTC
. | . | TRBJ1-1 | TRBV5-1 | CASSANSGNTEAFF | TGCGCCAGCAGCGCCAATTCAGGGAACACTGAAGCTTTCTTT
. | . | TRBJ2-6 | TRBV2 | CASSERMVSGANVLTF | TGTGCCAGCAGTGAGCGGATGGTCTCTGGGGCCAACGTCCTGACTTTC
TRBD1 | . | TRBJ1-1 | TRBV19 | CASSPQGARTEAFF | TGTGCCAGTAGTCCCCAGGGGGCGCGGACTGAAGCTTTCTTT
. | . | TRBJ1-2 | TRBV5-4 | CASSLMEAAGELYGYTF | TGTGCCAGCAGCTTGATGGAAGCGGCAGGGGAACTCTATGGCTACACCTTC
TRBD1 | . | TRBJ1-2 | TRBV14 | CASSQADRGYGYTF | TGTGCCAGCAGCCAAGCCGACAGGGGCTATGGCTACACCTTC
. | . | TRBJ1-1 | TRBV24-1 | CATRKFGVTEAFF | TGTGCCACCAGGAAGTTCGGGGTCACTGAAGCTTTCTTT
TRBD1 | . | TRBJ2-7 | TRBV19 | CASSARAGGQGSSGEQYF | TGTGCCAGTAGTGCCAGAGCCGGAGGACAGGGGTCCTCGGGCGAGCAGTACTTC
TRBD2 | . | TRBJ2-2 | TRBV7-2 | CASSLAVAGQTGELFF | TGTGCCAGCAGCTTAGCTGTAGCGGGACAAACCGGGGAGCTGTTTTTT
TRBD1 | . | TRBJ2-3 | TRBV10-3 | CAIRPGTGPDTQYF | TGTGCCATCAGACCCGGGACAGGGCCAGATACGCAGTATTTT
TRBD1 | . | TRBJ2-7 | TRBV7-6 | CASSLEGQGSYEQYF | TGTGCCAGCAGCTTAGAAGGACAGGGTTCCTACGAGCAGTACTTC